These 31 T cell receptor beta chains came from one sample sequenced in a study of monozygotic twins with inflammatory bowel disease. From its re-call of the 5' RACE reads, TCRdb lists each CDR3 protein once, without DNA. The sample data list about 440,000 distinct CDR3 sequences. Sequenced material: blood. The source is a human donor with ulcerative colitis or Crohn's disease, or a healthy co-twin of an affected twin (not recorded which).

V is TRBV29-1 and J is TRBJ2-6; as DNA is missing, the TRBD1 call by TCRdb cannot be tested. The CDR3 loop spans 14 amino acids. CDR1 is SQVTM and CDR2 is ANQGSEA in the germline V gene. This chain's CDR3 is CSVATVTGANVLTF.

This chain connects TRBV19 to TRBJ2-1; TCRdb's D call of TRBD1 is untestable without DNA. The CDR3 is 14 amino acids. Germline CDR1 and CDR2: LNHDA and SQIVND (reference sequence). This CDR3 reads CASSQGTGRNEQFF.

V and J are TRBV14 and TRBJ2-7. Germline V gene data show CDR1 as SGHDN and CDR2 as FVKESK. CDR3 size: 14 residues. The CDR3 reads CASSPRMVGNEQYF.

The rearrangement links TRBV28 to TRBJ2-5; checking the TCRdb D call of TRBD2 is not possible without DNA. Germline CDR1 MDHEN, CDR2 SYDVKM. The CDR3 has 14 residues. The CDR3 sequence is CASSPGLALETQYF. Combining the CDR3 with reference TRBV28 and TRBJ2-5 gives the whole variable domain DVKVTQSSRYLVKRTGEKVFLECVQDMDHENMFWYRQDPGLGLRLIYFSYDVKMKEKGDIPEGYSVSREKKERFSLILESASTNQTSMYLCASSPGLALETQYFGPGTRLLVL.

This chain uses TRBV18 with TRBJ1-1; without DNA, the TCRdb call of TRBD1 cannot be checked. The germline V gene has CDR1 KGHSH and CDR2 LQKENI. The CDR3 is 15 residues long. This chain's CDR3 is CASSPILGENTEAFF.

The CDR3: CASSPTIHPAGGAGANVLTF. This chain connects TRBV4-1 to TRBJ2-6; without DNA, the TCRdb call of TRBD2 cannot be checked. Germline V gene sequence: CDR1 MGHRA, CDR2 YSYEKL. CDR3 length: 20 amino acids.

V is TRBV19 and J is TRBJ1-2; TCRdb gives TRBD1 as the D gene, but with no DNA this cannot be confirmed. Germline V CDR1 and CDR2: LNHDA, SQIVND (reference sequence). This CDR3 contains 12 residues. The CDR3 region is CASFRGDYGYTF.

The chain carries TRBV6-5 and TRBJ1-4. CDR1 and CDR2 from the germline V gene are MNHEY and SVGAGI. The CDR3 is made up of 17 amino acids. This chain's CDR3 is CASSHSYLEATNEKLFF.

The rearrangement links TRBV6-5 to TRBJ1-2; TCRdb selects TRBD1, and the lack of DNA leaves this call unchecked. Per the germline V gene, CDR1 is MNHEY and CDR2 is SVGAGI. The CDR3 has 13 amino acids. The CDR3 loop reads CASRPNRNYGYTF.

The CDR3: CASFRGWRNTEAFF. The genes are TRBV6-6 and TRBJ1-1; the D gene TCRdb calls, TRBD1, cannot be checked with no DNA. Germline-derived CDR1 and CDR2 are MNHNY and SVGAGI (reference sequence). CDR3 length equals 14 residues.

The chain links TRBV5-4 to TRBJ2-2. The CDR3 has 13 amino acids. Germline loops: CDR1 SGHNT, CDR2 YYREEE (reference sequence). The CDR3 sequence is CASSLAYTGELFF.

The rearrangement links TRBV12-3 or TRBV12-4 to TRBJ1-4; TCRdb's D call of TRBD1 is untestable without DNA. The CDR3 runs to 16 residues. The CDR3 sequence is CASSYSKDRGSEKLFF.

V is TRBV5-1 and J is TRBJ2-1; TCRdb designates TRBD1, a call that cannot be tested without DNA. This CDR3 has 14 residues. Germline V CDR1 and CDR2: SGHRS, YFSETQ. The CDR3 loop is CASCRDSSYNEQFF. Drawing the rest from reference TRBV5-1 and TRBJ2-1, the complete variable domain is KAGVTQTPRYLIKTRGQQVTLSCSPISGHRSVSWYQQTPGQGLQFLFEYFSETQRNKGNFPGRFSGRQFSNSRSEMNVSTLELGDSALYLCASCRDSSYNEQFFGPGTRLTVL.

The J gene is TRBJ2-3, the V gene TRBV7-2. The CDR3 consists of 15 residues. Germline assignment: CDR1 SGHTA and CDR2 FQGNSA. The CDR3 reads CASSLAVYGTDTQYF.

The CDR3 is CSAKRQGSNQPQHF. The rearrangement links TRBV20-1 to TRBJ1-5; TCRdb proposes TRBD1, but this gene call is untestable without DNA. The CDR3 covers 14 residues. Germline V gives CDR1 DFQATT, CDR2 SNEGSKA (reference sequence).

The chain joins TRBV20-1 to TRBJ2-7; TCRdb calls TRBD1, which cannot be checked without DNA. CDR1 is DFQATT and CDR2 is SNEGSKA in the germline V gene (reference sequence). The CDR3 is made up of 13 amino acids. CDR3 loop: CSARGTGGYEQYF.

The chain joins TRBV7-2 to TRBJ2-1. This CDR3 contains 15 residues. CDR1 is SGHTA and CDR2 is FQGNSA in the germline V gene. The CDR3 reads CASSLMRSAYNEQFF.

The V gene is TRBV5-1, the J gene TRBJ2-5; the D call from TCRdb, TRBD1, cannot be confirmed without DNA. This CDR3 has 15 amino acids. Germline V gives CDR1 SGHRS, CDR2 YFSETQ. The CDR3 spells CASSVGGVGQETQYF.

The rearrangement uses TRBV20-1 and TRBJ1-2; TCRdb's assignment of TRBD1 cannot be checked, as there is no DNA. The CDR3 has 14 residues. CDR1 DFQATT and CDR2 SNEGSKA come from the germline V gene (reference sequence). The CDR3 sequence is CSAGDSVLVKGYTF.

The chain couples TRBV29-1 to TRBJ1-2. There are 13 residues in the CDR3. Germline V gene sequence: CDR1 SQVTM, CDR2 ANQGSEA. The CDR3 is CSVKERVDYGYTF.

V is TRBV29-1 and J is TRBJ2-7; lacking DNA, the TRBD1 call made by TCRdb goes unchecked. Per germline, CDR1 SQVTM and CDR2 ANQGSEA. CDR3 length: 12 amino acids. This CDR3 is CSFGDSSYEQYF.

J is TRBJ2-7 and V is TRBV4-2; TCRdb outputs TRBD1, but without DNA this stays unchecked. The germline CDR1 and CDR2 sequences are LGHNA and YNFKEQ. The CDR3 is 15 residues long. The CDR3: CASSQVAQATYEQYF.

This rearrangement joins TRBV12-3 or TRBV12-4 to TRBJ2-3. The CDR3 contains 14 residues. CDR3: CASRRPLATDTQYF.

This chain uses TRBV29-1 with TRBJ1-1. The CDR3 extends over 13 amino acids. CDR1 SQVTM and CDR2 ANQGSEA come from the germline V gene. The CDR3 loop is CSVVWTVSPEAFF.

The J gene is TRBJ2-7, the V gene TRBV9; the D gene TCRdb calls, TRBD2, cannot be checked with no DNA. The germline CDR1 and CDR2 sequences are SGDLS and YYNGEE. The CDR3 is 15 amino acids. CDR3 sequence reads: CASSVGLAGGNEQYF.

J is TRBJ2-2 and V is TRBV5-1; the D call of TRBD2 rests on TCRdb alone, since no DNA is present to check it. The CDR3 runs to 14 residues. Looked up from germline, CDR1 is SGHRS and CDR2 is YFSETQ. The CDR3: CASSLEGTTGELFF.

The V call is TRBV28, the J call TRBJ2-7; there is no DNA to check the TCRdb D call of TRBD1. This CDR3 contains 15 residues. Germline V gene sequence: CDR1 MDHEN, CDR2 SYDVKM. The CDR3 sequence: CASSAPTVGNYEQYF.

J is TRBJ2-7 and V is TRBV7-2; TCRdb's D call, TRBD1, is unchecked because there is no DNA. Germline V gene data show CDR1 as SGHTA and CDR2 as FQGNSA. There are 15 residues in the CDR3. This chain's CDR3 is CASSPRTGVENEQYF.

The V call is TRBV19, the J call TRBJ1-2; TCRdb selects TRBD1, and the lack of DNA leaves this call unchecked. The CDR3 is 13 residues long. The V gene's germline CDR1 is LNHDA and CDR2 SQIVND (reference sequence). The chain's CDR3 is CSSSIRGPYGYTF.

This chain uses TRBV29-1 with TRBJ2-5; TCRdb reports TRBD2, a call that lacks DNA to check it against. CDR1 is SQVTM, CDR2 ANQGSEA, per germline. The CDR3 sequence is 12 residues long. The CDR3 spells CSALGSEETQYF.

This chain's CDR3 is CASSWLGNQNSPLHF. V gene TRBV7-2 combines with J gene TRBJ1-6; TCRdb returns TRBD1, unconfirmable since there is no DNA. This CDR3 spans 15 amino acids. Germline V gene data show CDR1 as SGHTA and CDR2 as FQGNSA.